These T cell receptor beta chains were read from a single sample in a study of blood T cell repertoires in COVID-19. Produced via immunoSEQ multiplex PCR; TCRdb's table is partial and in-frame only. The table lists about 180,000 clones, about four fifths of them singletons, with 6.5% in the top ten. The sequencing sample was made of peripheral blood. These receptor sequences come from a man aged 70 or older with active or convalescent COVID-19. Both conserved end residues are part of each CDR3. D genes are given only for firm matches. The listing skips clone size in some rows; elsewhere it reads once, few, many or a size class.

size: few; J: TRBJ2-5; D: .; V: TRBV13; DNA: TGTGCCAGCAGCCGAGGACAGCAAGAGACCCAGTACTTC; CDR3: CASSRGQQETQYF
size: .; J: TRBJ1-4; D: TRBD1; V: TRBV6-5; DNA: TGTGCCAGCAGGTCCGGGGACAGGGGAAATGAAAAACTGTTTTTT; CDR3: CASRSGDRGNEKLFF
size: .; J: TRBJ1-1; D: TRBD1; V: TRBV2; DNA: TGTGCCAGCAGTACTACAGGGGGCACTGAAGCTTTCTTT; CDR3: CASSTTGGTEAFF
size: .; J: TRBJ2-3; D: .; V: TRBV5-8; DNA: TGTGCCAGCAGCTTGGAACAGGCTAGCACAGATACGCAGTATTTT; CDR3: CASSLEQASTDTQYF
size: .; J: TRBJ2-7; D: TRBD2; V: TRBV6-5; DNA: TGTGCCAGCAGGAGGACTAGCGGGAGTCTCTACGAGCAGTACTTC; CDR3: CASRRTSGSLYEQYF
size: once; J: TRBJ1-1; D: .; V: TRBV19; DNA: TGTGCCAGTAGTATACAATTGAACACTGAAGCTTTCTTT; CDR3: CASSIQLNTEAFF
size: .; J: TRBJ1-1; D: TRBD1; V: TRBV27; DNA: TGTGCCAGCAGTTACCGGACAGGGATTAAGGGCACTGAAGCTTTCTTT; CDR3: CASSYRTGIKGTEAFF
size: .; J: TRBJ1-5; D: TRBD1; V: TRBV2; DNA: TGTGCCAGCAGGGCTCAAACAGGGGATCAGCCCCAGCATTTT; CDR3: CASRAQTGDQPQHF
size: .; J: TRBJ2-1; D: TRBD1; V: TRBV5-1; DNA: TGCGCCAGCAGCGCTGGACAGGGGGCCTACAATGAGCAGTTCTTC; CDR3: CASSAGQGAYNEQFF
size: .; J: TRBJ2-1; D: TRBD2; V: TRBV9; DNA: TGTGCCAGCAGCTCCCACCCTAGCGGGGGGGCTAATGAGCAGTTCTTC; CDR3: CASSSHPSGGANEQFF
size: .; J: TRBJ2-5; D: TRBD2; V: TRBV10-2; DNA: TGCGCCAGCAGAAAAGCGGAGGGAGGGGAGACCCAGTACTTC; CDR3: CASRKAEGGETQYF
size: .; J: TRBJ2-7; D: .; V: TRBV27; DNA: TGTGCCAGCAAAAGGAACAGGGCAGTGTACGAGCAGTACTTC; CDR3: CASKRNRAVYEQYF
size: .; J: TRBJ2-3; D: .; V: TRBV19; DNA: TGTGCCAGTAGTGGGCCCGGGACAAACGCAGATACGCAGTATTTT; CDR3: CASSGPGTNADTQYF
size: .; J: TRBJ2-7; D: .; V: TRBV5-1; DNA: TGCGCCAGCAGCCCCGTATCGACTTCCTACGAGCAGTACTTC; CDR3: CASSPVSTSYEQYF
size: .; J: TRBJ1-5; D: .; V: TRBV20-1; DNA: TGCAGTGCTAGTCGGGATAGCAATCAGCCCCAGCATTTT; CDR3: CSASRDSNQPQHF
size: once; J: TRBJ1-2; D: .; V: TRBV5-5; DNA: TGTGCCAGCAGCTTGGTAGAGCGGGCGGGCTACACCTTC; CDR3: CASSLVERAGYTF
size: .; J: TRBJ1-1; D: .; V: TRBV7-9; DNA: TGTGCCAGCAGCTTCACAGGCGACACTGAAGCTTTCTTT; CDR3: CASSFTGDTEAFF
size: .; J: TRBJ2-5; D: .; V: TRBV7-2; DNA: TGTGCCAGCAACCCGGACTATAACCAAGAGACCCAGTACTTC; CDR3: CASNPDYNQETQYF
size: .; J: TRBJ1-1; D: .; V: TRBV6-5; DNA: TGTGCCACCACCCGACAAGAAAACACTGAAGCTTTCTTT; CDR3: CATTRQENTEAFF
size: .; J: TRBJ2-4; D: .; V: TRBV7-2; DNA: TGTGCCAGCAGCATTCCCCGGGGTCTAGCCAAAAACATTCAGTACTTC; CDR3: CASSIPRGLAKNIQYF
size: .; J: TRBJ1-3; D: TRBD1; V: TRBV6-5; DNA: TGTGCCAGCATGGGGACAGGGGTCGGAAACACCATATATTTT; CDR3: CASMGTGVGNTIYF
size: .; J: TRBJ1-5; D: .; V: TRBV27; DNA: TGTGCCAGCAGTTTGGTAAGCGGGGATCGGCGGCCCCAGCATTTT; CDR3: CASSLVSGDRRPQHF
size: .; J: TRBJ1-1; D: .; V: TRBV30; DNA: TGTGCCTGGAGTGTATTAGCTGAAGCTTTCTTT; CDR3: CAWSVLAEAFF
size: .; J: TRBJ2-1; D: TRBD2; V: TRBV30; DNA: TGTGCCTGGAGCTCTGGGCTAGCGGGGGCCTTCGACAATGAGCAGTTCTTC; CDR3: CAWSSGLAGAFDNEQFF
size: .; J: TRBJ2-1; D: .; V: TRBV11-2; DNA: TGTGCCAGCAGCTTAGATAATAACGATCGGGAGCAGTTCTTC; CDR3: CASSLDNNDREQFF
size: .; J: TRBJ2-5; D: TRBD2; V: TRBV12-3/TRBV12-4; DNA: TGTGCCAGCAAAACGGGGGGGTGGGAGACCCAGTACTTC; CDR3: CASKTGGWETQYF
size: .; J: TRBJ2-3; D: TRBD1; V: TRBV6-2/TRBV6-3; DNA: TGTGCCAGCAGCCACTCATGGGACAGGGGCACAGATACGCAGTATTTT; CDR3: CASSHSWDRGTDTQYF
size: .; J: TRBJ1-1; D: .; V: TRBV30; DNA: TGTGCCTGGAGTGTCGGGGTTCCGAACACTGAAGCTTTCTTT; CDR3: CAWSVGVPNTEAFF
size: .; J: TRBJ2-1; D: .; V: TRBV5-4; DNA: TGTGCCAGCAGCTTACGACAGGTCGGACTAGGCTACAATGAGCAGTTCTTC; CDR3: CASSLRQVGLGYNEQFF
size: .; J: TRBJ2-1; D: TRBD2; V: TRBV7-7; DNA: TGTGCCAGCAGCTTAAAAGCGGGGGGATACAATGAGCAGTTCTTC; CDR3: CASSLKAGGYNEQFF
size: .; J: TRBJ2-2; D: .; V: TRBV2; DNA: TGTGCCAGCAGTGAATCCCCCCAGAACGCGAACACCGGGGAGCTGTTTTTT; CDR3: CASSESPQNANTGELFF
size: .; J: TRBJ1-2; D: .; V: TRBV7-8; DNA: TGTGCCAGCAGCCGGAACTCCCCTAACTATGGCTACACCTTC; CDR3: CASSRNSPNYGYTF
size: .; J: TRBJ2-5; D: .; V: TRBV12-5; DNA: TGTGCTAGTGGACCTGGGACTGTAGAGACCCAGTACTTC; CDR3: CASGPGTVETQYF
size: .; J: TRBJ2-5; D: TRBD2; V: TRBV4-1; DNA: TGCGCCAGCAGCCAAGGTGGCGGGGGGGTGTGGGAGACCCAGTACTTC; CDR3: CASSQGGGGVWETQYF
size: .; J: TRBJ1-1; D: .; V: TRBV6-6; DNA: TGTGCCAGCGGGGGGGAGTACACTGAAGCTTTCTTT; CDR3: CASGGEYTEAFF
size: .; J: TRBJ2-7; D: .; V: TRBV2; DNA: TGTGCCAGCAGTCCAGGGGCCTACGAGCAGTACTTC; CDR3: CASSPGAYEQYF
size: .; J: TRBJ1-2; D: .; V: TRBV6-2/TRBV6-3; DNA: TGTGCCAGCAGTTGGAGGGACGGTGGCTACACCTTC; CDR3: CASSWRDGGYTF
size: .; J: TRBJ1-2; D: .; V: TRBV11-2; DNA: TGTGCCAGCAGCTTAGAGGGACAAGTTTTTTATGGCTACACCTTC; CDR3: CASSLEGQVFYGYTF